One sample yielded the 17 T cell receptor beta chains listed below, sequenced in a study of identical twins. TCRdb reprocessed the 5' RACE reads via MiXCR and lists one record per CDR3 protein. The repertoire holds about 340,000 distinct CDR3 sequences, with roughly 9% as singletons. The sample comprised naive T cells sorted from blood. The receptors here all came from a woman between 45 and 65 years old in good health.

This clonotype was counted between two and nine times. The chain links TRBV5-1 to TRBJ1-2; no reliable D call. In germline, CDR1 is SGHRS, CDR2 YFSETQ. V lost 1 base and J 6 bases, leaving 13 bases between the germline ends. This CDR3 comprises 14 residues. This CDR3 reads CASSLLVGSHGYTF. The DNA for the CDR3 is TGCGCCAGCAGCTTGTTGGTCGGGTCGCATGGCTACACCTTC.

The table lists this clonotype with a few counts. The chain combines TRBV5-1 with TRBJ2-1, with D unresolved. Germline loops: CDR1 SGHRS, CDR2 YFSETQ. The CDR3 runs 12 residues. V shed 4 bases and J shed 9 bases, with 11 bases lying between them. DNA of the CDR3: TGCGCCAGCAGCACGGGTGGGTTTGAGCAGTTCTTC. Protein sequence: CASSTGGFEQFF.

This clonotype has ten or more counts. The chain is built from TRBV24-1 and TRBJ2-2, with D unclear. CDR1 is KGHDR, CDR2 SFDVKD, per germline. Between the trimmed V and J ends, which lost 1 base and 2 bases, there was a span of 7 bases. This CDR3 spans 15 amino acids. This chain's CDR3 is CATSDFRRNTGELFF. CDR3 in DNA: TGTGCCACCAGTGATTTCAGGAGAAACACCGGGGAGCTGTTTTTT.

There are a few counts of this clonotype. The chain employs TRBV6-5 and TRBJ1-3; weak D call: TRBD1 (5 bases). CDR1 and CDR2 from the germline V gene are MNHEY and SVGAGI. This CDR3 has 15 amino acids. V was clipped by 2 bases and J by 2 bases, with 10 bases between them. The CDR3 coding sequence is TGTGCCAGCAGTTACAAGGGACTTGCTGGAAACACCATATATTTT. Protein sequence: CASSYKGLAGNTIYF.

This clonotype was detected only a few times. The chain employs TRBV24-1 and TRBJ1-5; D is ambiguous. Germline lookup yields CDR1 KGHDR and CDR2 SFDVKD. V gave up 1 base and J gave up 6 bases, with 6 bases separating them. The CDR3 is 13 amino acids. The CDR3 protein is CATSDFLGQPQHF. CDR3 DNA sequence: TGTGCCACCAGTGATTTCTTGGGTCAGCCCCAGCATTTT.

This clonotype was detected a few times. This sequence joins TRBV4-1 and TRBJ2-7; 7 bases align to TRBD1. V trimming: 0 bases; J trimming: 6 bases; junction bases outside the gene matches: 11. The CDR3 is 16 residues long. Germline V gives CDR1 MGHRA, CDR2 YSYEKL. The CDR3 sequence: CASSQDIRQGFREQYF. In DNA, the CDR3 is TGCGCCAGCAGCCAAGACATCAGACAGGGTTTTCGCGAGCAGTACTTC.

This clonotype was recorded a few times. This rearrangement joins TRBV5-1 to TRBJ2-1, with D possibly being TRBD2 (5 bases). The germline V gene has CDR1 SGHRS and CDR2 YFSETQ. Between the trimmed V and J ends, which lost 2 bases and 9 bases, there was a span of 21 bases. CDR3 length equals 16 residues. The CDR3 DNA is TGCGCCAGCAGCTTATTACTAGGTTGGTCGTCCGGTGAGCAGTTCTTC. Its protein is CASSLLLGWSSGEQFF.

The table lists this clonotype with many counts. The chain employs TRBV20-1 and TRBJ2-3; 8 bases are a match to TRBD1. Per the germline V gene, CDR1 is DFQATT and CDR2 is SNEGSKA (reference sequence). CDR3 length: 14 residues. The V and J ends lost 6 bases and 3 bases, in that order; junction bases with no gene match: 8. The CDR3 DNA follows: TGCAGTGCCCCCAGGACAGGGATAACAGATACGCAGTATTTT. It encodes CSAPRTGITDTQYF.

This clonotype was detected many times. The chain links TRBV29-1 to TRBJ2-3; D is possibly TRBD2 (5 bases). Looked up from germline, CDR1 is SQVTM and CDR2 is ANQGSEA. CDR3 length: 14 residues. V was cut by 2 bases and J by 0 bases, with 9 bases left in between. The CDR3 spells CSVERSGSTDTQYF. The CDR3 DNA follows: TGCAGCGTTGAAAGGTCGGGAAGCACAGATACGCAGTATTTT.

This clonotype has at least ten counts. The CDR3 is CASSPLDPPDTGELFF. The CDR3 nucleotides read TGCGCCAGCAGCCCCTTGGACCCTCCGGACACCGGGGAGCTGTTTTTT. The chain is built from TRBV4-1 and TRBJ2-2; D is uncertain. Per germline, CDR1 MGHRA and CDR2 YSYEKL. The CDR3 covers 16 residues. The V end was cut by 4 bases, the J end by 3 bases, with 15 bases between.

This clonotype was recorded a few times. The chain carries TRBV3-1 and TRBJ2-1; TRBD2 agrees at 15 bases. J was trimmed by 8 bases and V by 3 bases; bases with no gene match: 5. Germline CDR1 is LGHDT and CDR2 is YNNKEL (reference sequence). The CDR3 runs to 16 residues. CDR3 loop: CASSHPGLAGGYEQFF. CDR3 coding DNA: TGTGCCAGCAGCCACCCCGGACTAGCGGGAGGGTATGAGCAGTTCTTC.

J is TRBJ2-1 and V is TRBV4-1; D remains unclear. The V gene lost 0 bases and the J gene lost 9 bases, with 15 bases spanning the gap. The germline gives CDR1 MGHRA, CDR2 YSYEKL. The CDR3 has 15 amino acids. CDR3 DNA sequence: TGCGCCAGCAGCCAAGATAAGCTTTACGTAAGTGAGCAGTTCTTC. It yields the protein CASSQDKLYVSEQFF.

This clonotype was seen only a few times. V is TRBV15 and J is TRBJ2-3; no clear D gene. Germline V gene lookup returns CDR1 LNHNV and CDR2 YYDKDF (reference sequence). The CDR3 is 12 amino acids. Trimming cost V 0 bases and J 5 bases, with 3 bases left between them. The CDR3 DNA reads as TGTGCCACCAGCAGAGATATAGATACGCAGTATTTT. Translating it yields CATSRDIDTQYF.

The chain carries TRBV7-7 and TRBJ2-7; 9 bases match TRBD2. Germline assignment: CDR1 SSHAT and CDR2 FNYEAQ (reference sequence). The V segment lost 1 base and the J segment 5 bases; nucleotides outside the gene matches: 12. The CDR3 is 17 amino acids. CDR3 coding DNA: TGTGCCAGCAGCTTAGGAGGGGGTAGCGGGAGCTTAGACGAGCAGTACGTC. Translating it yields CASSLGGGSGSLDEQYV.

V is TRBV15 and J is TRBJ2-5; D possibly corresponds to TRBD2 (6 bases). The germline V gene has CDR1 LNHNV and CDR2 YYDKDF (reference sequence). The CDR3 runs 16 residues. Trimming shortened V by 4 bases and J by 1 base, and 16 bases separated the two germline ends. DNA for the CDR3: TGTGCCACCAGCATGGACGCGTTGCGGGGCCAAGAGACCCAGTACTTC. This sequence encodes CATSMDALRGQETQYF. The full variable domain, completed using reference TRBV15 and TRBJ2-5, is DAMVIQNPRYQVTQFGKPVTLSCSQTLNHNVMYWYQQKSSQAPKLLFHYYDKDFNNEADTPDNFQSRRPNTSFCFLDIRSPGLGDTAMYLCATSMDALRGQETQYFGPGTRLLVL.

This clonotype was counted many times. The V call is TRBV29-1, the J call TRBJ1-1; D may be TRBD1 (5 bases). Germline V gene sequence: CDR1 SQVTM, CDR2 ANQGSEA. The CDR3 consists of 13 residues. The V and J ends lost 8 bases and 4 bases respectively, with 17 bases between them. DNA of the CDR3: TGCAGCCTAAGGGTCACGGGGGGCACTGAAGCTTTCTTT. Its protein is CSLRVTGGTEAFF.

The chain has TRBV20-1 and TRBJ2-3; D remains unclear. V was clipped by 0 bases and J by 0 bases, with 22 bases between them. The CDR3 totals 19 residues. Per the germline V gene, CDR1 is DFQATT and CDR2 is SNEGSKA (reference sequence). The CDR3 reads CSARDTGGVAETSTDTQYF. The DNA for the CDR3 is TGCAGTGCTAGAGATACCGGTGGGGTGGCGGAAACTAGCACAGATACGCAGTATTTT.